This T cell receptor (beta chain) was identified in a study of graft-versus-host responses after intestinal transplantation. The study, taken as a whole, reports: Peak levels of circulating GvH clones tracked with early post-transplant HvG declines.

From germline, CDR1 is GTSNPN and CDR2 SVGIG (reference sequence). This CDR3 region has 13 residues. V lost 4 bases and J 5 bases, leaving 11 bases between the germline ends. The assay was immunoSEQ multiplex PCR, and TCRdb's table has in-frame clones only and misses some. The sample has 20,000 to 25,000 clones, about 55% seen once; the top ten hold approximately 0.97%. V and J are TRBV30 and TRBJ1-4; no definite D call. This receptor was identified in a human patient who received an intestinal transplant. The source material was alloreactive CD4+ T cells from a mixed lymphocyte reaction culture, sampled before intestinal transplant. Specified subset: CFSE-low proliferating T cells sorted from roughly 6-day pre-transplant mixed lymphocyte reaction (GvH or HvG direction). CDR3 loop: CAWNSYGNEKLFF. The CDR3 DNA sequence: TGTGCCTGGAATTCCTACGGGAATGAAAAACTGTTTTTT. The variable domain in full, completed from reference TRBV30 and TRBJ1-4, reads SQTIHQWPATLVQPVGSPLSLECTVEGTSNPNLYWYRQAAGRGLQLLFYSVGIGQISSEVPQNLSASRPQDRQFILSSKKLLLSDSGFYLCAWNSYGNEKLFFGSGTQLSVL.